These 9 T cell receptor beta chains came from one sample sequenced in a study of blood T cell repertoires in COVID-19 (dated by TCRdb to the early 2020s). The protocol used for the library was the immunoSEQ multiplex PCR assay. TCRdb carries this immuneACCESS record with in-frame sequences only. Its versions omit some clonotypes, under half of them owing to an unresolved V gene in the studies checked, with the rest unexplained. The table for this sample lists about 120,000 clones; under 80% of them were counted only once. The top ten hold under 3% of the sample. The specimen sequenced was peripheral blood. These receptors were collected from a man aged 65 to 79 with acute or convalescent COVID-19.

This clone came up a few times. The gene calls are TRBV29-1 and TRBJ1-2; D might be TRBD1 (5 bases). The CDR3 runs 15 residues. Germline CDR1 SQVTM, CDR2 ANQGSEA. Trimming took off 0 bases at V and 8 bases at J, with 19 bases between the two ends. The CDR3 coding sequence is TGCAGCGTTGAAGAACGGAACAGGCCCTCCGAAGGCTACACCTTC. Translating it yields CSVEERNRPSEGYTF.

The chain links TRBV6-5 to TRBJ1-6, with a weak D call TRBD1 (5 bases). The V gene lost 5 bases and the J gene lost 7 bases, with 9 bases spanning the gap. From germline, CDR1 is MNHEY and CDR2 SVGAGI. This CDR3 region has 13 residues. The CDR3 coding sequence is TGTGCCAGCAGTCGGCAGGGCAATTCACCCCTCCACTTT. Translating gives CASSRQGNSPLHF.

V gene TRBV11-2 combines with J gene TRBJ2-1; TRBD2 is a possible D gene (5 bases). V was cut by 3 bases and J by 5 bases, with 8 bases left in between. This CDR3 contains 13 residues. Germline CDR1 SGHAT, CDR2 FQNNGV. CDR3 loop: CASSLGSHNEQFF. For the CDR3, the DNA is TGTGCCAGCAGCTTGGGGAGCCACAATGAGCAGTTCTTC.

V is TRBV24-1 and J is TRBJ2-7; D unresolved. This CDR3 has 14 residues. Germline V gives CDR1 KGHDR, CDR2 SFDVKD. The V gene lost 3 bases and the J gene lost 0 bases, with 8 bases spanning the gap. CDR3 DNA sequence: TGTGCCACCAGTGATCCACAGAGCTCCTACGAGCAGTACTTC. Translating gives CATSDPQSSYEQYF.

The genes are TRBV9 and TRBJ1-1; no clear D gene. Germline CDR1 is SGDLS and CDR2 is YYNGEE. Deletions cut 4 bases from V and 6 bases from J, with 16 bases between. This CDR3 has 14 amino acids. The CDR3 loop is CASSSQVLGPEAFF. As DNA, the CDR3 is TGTGCCAGCAGCTCCCAGGTTCTCGGTCCTGAAGCTTTCTTT.

J is TRBJ1-2 and V is TRBV4-3, with no clear D. Germline CDR1 and CDR2: LGHNA and YSLEER. This CDR3 has 15 amino acids. Between the trimmed V and J ends, which lost 0 bases and 4 bases, there was a span of 12 bases. Here the CDR3 reads CASSQETNRGYGYTF. The CDR3 coding sequence is TGCGCCAGCAGCCAAGAAACAAATCGGGGCTATGGCTACACCTTC.

The rearrangement uses TRBV5-4 and TRBJ2-5; D may be TRBD1 (5 bases). Germline V gene sequence: CDR1 SGHNT, CDR2 YYREEE (reference sequence). The CDR3 is 13 residues long. V was clipped by 0 bases and J by 5 bases, with 8 bases between them. Here the CDR3 DNA reads TGTGCCAGCAGCTTGGCAGGGCTGGAGACCCAGTACTTC. This translates into CASSLAGLETQYF.

The genes are TRBV24-1 and TRBJ1-1; D not certain. Per the germline V gene, CDR1 is KGHDR and CDR2 is SFDVKD. The length of the CDR3 is 15 residues. Between the trimmed V and J ends, which lost 2 bases and 6 bases, there was a span of 15 bases. The CDR3 region is CATSDSIGGRSEAFF. In DNA, the CDR3 is TGTGCCACCAGTGATTCCATAGGAGGGAGGTCTGAAGCTTTCTTT.

The rearrangement links TRBV7-3 to TRBJ2-2; 7 bases fit TRBD2. CDR1 is SGHTA and CDR2 is FQGTGA in the germline V gene. There are 16 residues in the CDR3. The V segment lost 5 bases and the J segment 3 bases; nucleotides outside the gene matches: 9. The CDR3 region has the DNA TGTGCCAGCAGCCCGCGTCGTGGGGGGGACACCGGGGAGCTGTTTTTT. Translating it yields CASSPRRGGDTGELFF.